This is a list of T cell receptor beta chains from one sample in a study of human T cells and chemical hapten exposure. In TCRdb, the RACE reads were re-called with MiXCR into one record per CDR3 protein. The sample yields about 51,000 distinct CDR3 sequences, about 9% seen once. The sample was whole blood, taken in connection with sensitization to the hapten diphenylcyclopropenone (DPC). Receptors were obtained from a woman aged 40 to 50 with alopecia areata. Some clones in this sample may be carry-over from other donors' samples. Both conserved end residues are part of each CDR3. A D gene is named only where the DNA matches it firmly. The size field is filled for only some rows; it gives once, few, many or a size class.

D | J | size | V | DNA | CDR3
TRBD2 | TRBJ2-3 | NA | TRBV9 | TGTGCCAGCAGTGGACGACGGGGGGGCCGTGATACGCAGTATTTT | CASSGRRGGRDTQYF
NA | TRBJ2-2 | NA | TRBV6-2/TRBV6-3 | TGTGCCAGCAGAACCTTCTACAGGGATACCGGGGAGCTGTTTTTT | CASRTFYRDTGELFF
TRBD2 | TRBJ2-1 | NA | TRBV6-5 | TGTGCCAGCCAAGGGACTACAAATGAGCAGTTCTTC | CASQGTTNEQFF
NA | TRBJ2-7 | NA | TRBV20-1 | TGCAGTGCTAGACCGACGACTAGTTCCTACGAGCAGTACTTC | CSARPTTSSYEQYF
TRBD2 | TRBJ2-3 | NA | TRBV20-1 | TGCAGTGCCGGACTAGCGGGGACAGATACGCAGTATTTT | CSAGLAGTDTQYF
NA | TRBJ2-3 | few | TRBV4-1 | TGCGCCAGCAGCCAAGGCCTCCCAGATACGCAGTATTTT | CASSQGLPDTQYF
NA | TRBJ2-2 | few | TRBV27 | TGTGCCAGCAGTTTAATGGGGGTAGCCACCGGGGAGCTGTTTTTT | CASSLMGVATGELFF
NA | TRBJ2-2 | few | TRBV11-3 | TGTGCCAGTGGGATGTCTGACAGGCGGCTGGGTGGGGAGCTGTTTTTT | CASGMSDRRLGGELFF
NA | TRBJ2-1 | NA | TRBV29-1 | TGCAGTGGCATGGGGTACAATGAGCAGTTCTTC | CSGMGYNEQFF
TRBD2 | TRBJ2-1 | NA | TRBV7-6 | TGTGCCAGCAGCTTATCCCGACTTAGCGGGGGGACGGATGAGCAGTTCTTC | CASSLSRLSGGTDEQFF
NA | TRBJ2-6 | many | TRBV21-1 | TGTGCCAGCAGCAAAGTTGGGCTCAATGGGGCCAACGTCCTGACTTTC | CASSKVGLNGANVLTF
NA | TRBJ1-5 | few | TRBV4-1 | TGCGCCAGCAGCCAAGTCGGGCCAGTACGTAATCAGCCCCAGCATTTT | CASSQVGPVRNQPQHF
NA | TRBJ1-2 | many | TRBV3-1 | TGTGCCAGCAGCCATCCACAGGGTTACTATGGCTACACCTTC | CASSHPQGYYGYTF
NA | TRBJ1-6 | few | TRBV6-5 | TGTGCCAGCAGCCCGCGTCCTAGCTCCTATAATTCACCCCTCCACTTT | CASSPRPSSYNSPLHF
NA | TRBJ2-7 | many | TRBV5-1 | TGCGCCAGCAGCCCGGGAGCCAGCTTCGAGCAGTACTTC | CASSPGASFEQYF
NA | TRBJ1-5 | many | TRBV2 | TGTGCCAGCAGTGGTTTCGGCACAGCCCCCCATCAGCCCCAGCATTTT | CASSGFGTAPHQPQHF
NA | TRBJ2-2 | few | TRBV3-1 | TGTGCCAGCAGCCAAGACGCCAGGGCCACCGGGGAGCTGTTTTTT | CASSQDARATGELFF
NA | TRBJ1-3 | NA | TRBV10-1 | TGCGCCAGCAGTGGAACAGCGAACTCTGGAAACACCATATATTTT | CASSGTANSGNTIYF
TRBD2 | TRBJ2-2 | many | TRBV6-4 | TGTGCCAGCAGTGCCGGCGGGGGAACCACCGGGGAGCTGTTTTTT | CASSAGGGTTGELFF
NA | TRBJ2-1 | few | TRBV20-1 | TGCAGTGCGGCGGACCACGCTGAGCAGTTCTTC | CSAADHAEQFF
TRBD1 | TRBJ1-4 | many | TRBV5-1 | TGCGCCAGCAGCTCACAGGGGGCGAGGGAAAAACTGTTTTTT | CASSSQGAREKLFF
TRBD2 | TRBJ2-5 | few | TRBV7-2 | TGTGCCAGCTGTCCTAGCGGGGGGGCCCAAGAGACCCAGTACTTC | CASCPSGGAQETQYF
NA | TRBJ1-2 | many | TRBV7-3 | TGTGCCAGCAGCGCTGGGTATGGCTACACCTTC | CASSAGYGYTF
TRBD2 | TRBJ2-1 | few | TRBV11-2 | TGTGCCAGCAGTCGAAGTAGCGGGGGGGCATACAATGAGCAGTTCTTC | CASSRSSGGAYNEQFF
NA | TRBJ2-3 | NA | TRBV28 | TGTGCCAGCAGTTTGCCCCAGCGGGGCACAGATACGCAGTATTTT | CASSLPQRGTDTQYF
NA | TRBJ1-2 | NA | TRBV5-1 | TGCGCCAGCAGCTTGGCCGCTACCCCCTCTGGCTACACCTTC | CASSLAATPSGYTF